The source of this TCR beta chain is a study of CD8+CD57+ T cells in acquired aplastic anemia. At the level of the study: Sorting CD4+ and CD8+ cells gave DNA averaging 3.2 ug. Study conclusions and caveats: Both patients and controls carried the same twenty-nine CD8+ CDR3 sequences.

Patients included in sequencing had previously demonstrated CD8+CD57+ cell expansion by flow cytometry. Every one of the patients had aplastic anemia (severe, acquired). Blood came from patients not yet given any therapy. With regard to this clonotype: Its antigen is unknown. Mismatch with germline at one junction end may stem from a read error.

Profiling that covered TCR beta VDJ and CDR3 relied on genomic DNA as its template. TCRdb ran MiXCR on the reads and lists one entry per CDR3 protein. This table holds over 150,000 distinct CDR3 sequences, about two thirds found once. Germline V lookup: CDR1 SSHAT, CDR2 FNYEAQ (reference sequence). This CDR3 contains 14 residues. This chain connects TRBV7-7 to TRBJ2-3; the D gene is possibly TRBD2 (5 bases). The sequence was collected from a human donor with aplastic anemia. Material: sorted CD4+, CD8+, or CD8+CD57+ T cells (not recorded which) from PBMCs. The CDR3 region is CASSLASRTDTQYF. The CDR3 DNA reads as TGTGCTAGCAGCTTAGCTAGCAGAACAGATACGCAGTATTTT.